Sequencing of this T cell receptor beta chain was carried out in a study of cytomegalovirus exposure and HLA in healthy donors. CDR1 GTSNPN and CDR2 SVGIG come from the germline V gene (reference sequence). V was pared by 3 bases and J by 0 bases, with 9 bases between. This CDR3 region has 13 residues. Assay used: immunoSEQ multiplex PCR; TCRdb lists only in-frame clones, some missing. The repertoire includes 250,000 to 300,000 clones, roughly 85% of them detected once, and around 1% sits in the top ten. Sequenced: PBMCs. The receptor's source is a young woman in good health and CMV-seronegative. This chain connects TRBV30 to TRBJ2-7; no reliable D call. The CDR3 loop is CAWSAANSYEQYF. CDR3 bases: TGTGCCTGGAGCGCGGCTAACTCCTACGAGCAGTACTTC.